These 27 T cell receptor beta chains originate from one sample sequenced in a study of beta chain features in type 1 diabetes. The antigens of these receptors remain unknown. Whole-study results and caveats: In all four CD4+ subsets, TCRB CDR3 length was significantly, moderately reduced in type 1 diabetes.

Sequencing targeted expressed TCRB transcripts, as all isolated RNA had been reverse transcribed. This table comes from immunoSEQ multiplex PCR, and its TCRdb copy is limited to in-frame clones, with some not included. The sample records around 690,000 clones, around 12% being singletons. Sequencing used naive CD4+ T cells from blood. Every receptor here comes from a man younger than 45 with type 1 diabetes.

The rearrangement links TRBV7-2 to TRBJ2-1; TRBD1 agrees at 9 bases. J lost 4 bases, V lost 5 bases, and 6 bases had no gene match. This CDR3 comprises 15 residues. Germline loops: CDR1 SGHTA, CDR2 FQGNSA. The chain's CDR3 is CASSPWTGEYNEQFF. The CDR3 bases are TGTGCCAGCAGCCCTTGGACAGGGGAGTACAATGAGCAGTTCTTC.

This clone was seen more than once but under ten times. The sample contains more than one DNA sequence encoding this CDR3. The chain links TRBV19 to TRBJ2-1, with D possibly being TRBD2 (5 bases). CDR1 and CDR2 from the germline V gene are LNHDA and SQIVND (reference sequence). The V end was cut by 3 bases, the J end by 1 base, with 10 bases between. The CDR3 has 15 residues. This CDR3 is CASSIDRGSYNEQFF. CDR3 DNA sequence: TGTGCCAGTAGTATCGACCGAGGGTCCTACAATGAGCAGTTCTTC.

As to this clone: Other DNA sequences from this sample encode an identical CDR3 as well. The chain combines TRBV9 with TRBJ2-5; D remains ambiguous. Germline CDR1 and CDR2: SGDLS and YYNGEE. The CDR3 runs 13 residues. Between the trimmed V and J ends, which lost 0 bases and 5 bases, there was a span of 8 bases. CDR3: CASSVAGDETQYF. The CDR3 bases are TGTGCCAGCAGCGTAGCTGGGGATGAGACCCAGTACTTC. Looking up the rest from reference TRBV9 and TRBJ2-5 gives the full variable domain: DSGVTQTPKHLITATGQRVTLRCSPRSGDLSVYWYQQSLDQGLQFLIQYYNGEERAKGNILERFSAQQFPDLHSELNLSSLELGDSALYFCASSVAGDETQYFGPGTRLLVL.

This clone was detected only a few times. V usage is TRBV30 and J usage is TRBJ2-7; TRBD2 matches 7 bases. From germline, CDR1 is GTSNPN and CDR2 SVGIG (reference sequence). This CDR3 spans 13 amino acids. V shed 1 base, J shed 7 bases, and the junction held 7 bases outside the gene matches. CDR3 nucleotides: TGTGCCTGGAGTGGCCGGTCCGGGGGGGAGCAGTACTTC. Translating gives CAWSGRSGGEQYF.

The rearrangement uses TRBV5-1 and TRBJ2-3; D possibly corresponds to TRBD2 (6 bases). With 4 bases removed from V and 3 bases from J, the gap between germline ends came to 18 bases. The CDR3 spans 16 residues. Germline CDR1 SGHRS, CDR2 YFSETQ. This chain's CDR3 is CASSPSTGVRTDTQYF. The CDR3 coding sequence is TGCGCCAGCAGCCCCTCCACGGGGGTCCGGACAGATACGCAGTATTTT.

On this clone: The sample holds other DNA sequences that translate to the same CDR3. V and J are TRBV5-1 and TRBJ2-1; the D gene is possibly TRBD2 (7 bases). Trimming shortened V by 2 bases and J by 1 base, and 10 bases separated the two germline ends. The CDR3 covers 15 residues. Germline V lookup: CDR1 SGHRS, CDR2 YFSETQ. CDR3 amino acids: CASSLGGGSYNEQFF. The CDR3 DNA follows: TGCGCCAGCAGCTTAGGGGGAGGGTCCTACAATGAGCAGTTCTTC. The variable domain in full, with the rest retrieved from reference TRBV5-1 and TRBJ2-1, is KAGVTQTPRYLIKTRGQQVTLSCSPISGHRSVSWYQQTPGQGLQFLFEYFSETQRNKGNFPGRFSGRQFSNSRSEMNVSTLELGDSALYLCASSLGGGSYNEQFFGPGTRLTVL.

Comment on this clone: This specimen includes other DNA sequences encoding the same CDR3. J is TRBJ2-3 and V is TRBV5-6; no reliable D call. CDR3 length equals 11 residues. V was pared by 1 base and J by 6 bases, with 3 bases between. The germline gives CDR1 SGHDT, CDR2 YYEEEE. The CDR3 DNA reads as TGTGCCAGCAGCTTGCTCGATACGCAGTATTTT. It yields the protein CASSLLDTQYF.

The V and J genes are TRBV14 and TRBJ2-5; 8 nucleotides agree with TRBD1. This CDR3 spans 15 amino acids. Germline values: CDR1 SGHDN, CDR2 FVKESK. The V and J ends lost 4 bases and 4 bases, in that order; junction bases with no gene match: 8. This CDR3 reads CASSPLQGEIETQYF. The CDR3 coding sequence is TGTGCCAGCAGCCCGTTACAGGGGGAGATAGAGACCCAGTACTTC. The full variable domain, with the rest looked up from reference TRBV14 and TRBJ2-5, is EAGVTQFPSHSVIEKGQTVTLRCDPISGHDNLYWYRRVMGKEIKFLLHFVKESKQDESGMPNNRFLAERTGGTYSTLKVQPAELEDSGVYFCASSPLQGEIETQYFGPGTRLLVL.

The V gene is TRBV7-9, the J gene TRBJ1-5; D unresolved. The germline CDR1 and CDR2 sequences are SEHNR and FQNEAQ (reference sequence). Deletions cut 8 bases from V and 5 bases from J, with 10 bases between. This CDR3 spans 12 amino acids. The CDR3 sequence: CASSPAHQPQHF. The CDR3 DNA is TGTGCCAGCTCCCCGGCCCATCAGCCCCAGCATTTT.

This clone was counted only a few times. The chain carries TRBV7-2 and TRBJ1-5; TRBD1 matches 12 bases. The V segment lost 5 bases and the J segment 6 bases; nucleotides outside the gene matches: 5. This CDR3 region has 15 residues. Germline values: CDR1 SGHTA, CDR2 FQGNSA. The CDR3 reads CASSLGTGGFQPQHF. In DNA, the CDR3 is TGTGCCAGCAGCCTAGGGACAGGGGGCTTTCAGCCCCAGCATTTT.

This clone was observed a few times. This chain joins TRBV7-2 and TRBJ1-5; 7 bases match TRBD1. Germline CDR1 and CDR2: SGHTA and FQGNSA. V trimming: 5 bases; J trimming: 3 bases; junction bases outside the gene matches: 4. This CDR3 is 14 amino acids long. The CDR3 here is CASSRGQINQPQHF. CDR3 sequence (DNA): TGTGCCAGCAGCAGGGGACAGATCAATCAGCCCCAGCATTTT.

The chain recombines TRBV7-9 with TRBJ1-4; 9 bases fit TRBD1. CDR1 SEHNR and CDR2 FQNEAQ come from the germline V gene (reference sequence). V gave up 3 bases and J gave up 8 bases; unmatched junction bases: 4. This CDR3 has 14 residues. The CDR3 DNA follows: TGTGCCAGCAGCTTCGGACAGGGGAGCGAAAAACTGTTTTTT. It specifies CASSFGQGSEKLFF.

The chain employs TRBV5-4 and TRBJ1-6, with 7 positions matching TRBD1. Germline V lookup: CDR1 SGHNT, CDR2 YYREEE (reference sequence). CDR3 length: 14 amino acids. V shed 3 bases and J 6 bases; nucleotides not matched to a gene: 3. The CDR3 sequence is CASSSGTANSPLHF. CDR3 bases: TGTGCCAGCAGCTCCGGGACAGCTAATTCACCCCTCCACTTT.

This clone was seen only a few times. V and J are TRBV19 and TRBJ1-5; D is ambiguous. Trimming pared 5 bases from V and 7 bases from J, leaving 12 bases between. Germline assignment: CDR1 LNHDA and CDR2 SQIVND (reference sequence). The CDR3 is 13 amino acids. CDR3 DNA sequence: TGTGCCAGTAGTTTTTCTCGGAACCAGCCCCAGCATTTT. The encoded protein is CASSFSRNQPQHF.

This clone was detected a few times. The V gene is TRBV19, the J gene TRBJ2-7; the D call may be TRBD1 or TRBD2 (5 bases each). The CDR3 is 15 amino acids. From germline, CDR1 is LNHDA and CDR2 SQIVND (reference sequence). The V and J ends lost 6 bases and 7 bases respectively, with 22 bases between them. CDR3 loop: CASSKGRSQVEEQYF. The CDR3 DNA reads as TGTGCCAGTAGCAAGGGACGGTCCCAGGTGGAGGAGCAGTACTTC.

This clone was seen only a few times. This sequence joins TRBV6-5 and TRBJ2-5, with D possibly called TRBD1 or TRBD2 (5 bases each). Per the germline V gene, CDR1 is MNHEY and CDR2 is SVGAGI. Between the trimmed V and J ends, which lost 4 bases and 2 bases, there was a span of 17 bases. The CDR3 covers 16 residues. In DNA form, the CDR3 reads TGTGCCAGCAGTTTCAGACCGGGACGCATACAAGAGACCCAGTACTTC. It specifies CASSFRPGRIQETQYF.

This chain connects TRBV4-3 to TRBJ1-2; 8 bases line up with TRBD1. The CDR3 has 14 residues. The V gene's germline CDR1 is LGHNA and CDR2 YSLEER. The junction had 3 bases not matched to a gene; V was cut back by 3 bases and J by 3 bases. The CDR3 sequence: CASSQATGDYGYTF. CDR3 DNA sequence: TGCGCCAGCAGCCAGGCGACAGGGGACTATGGCTACACCTTC.

This clone was seen only a few times. The chain uses TRBV2 and TRBJ1-4; D is perhaps TRBD1 (5 bases). Deletions cut 1 base from V and 10 bases from J, with 13 bases between. Germline CDR1 SNHLY, CDR2 FYNNEI. The CDR3 spans 14 residues. The CDR3 nucleotides read TGTGCCAGCAGTGAAGGCTCGGAGGGGAGAAAACTGTTTTTT. Translated: CASSEGSEGRKLFF.

V is TRBV5-1 and J is TRBJ2-3; the D is unclear. With 1 base removed from V and 1 base from J, the gap between germline ends came to 4 bases. Per germline, CDR1 SGHRS and CDR2 YFSETQ. There are 13 residues in the CDR3. CDR3 in amino acids: CASSLHGTDTQYF. The CDR3 nucleotides read TGCGCCAGCAGCTTGCATGGCACAGATACGCAGTATTTT.

The chain recombines TRBV7-9 with TRBJ2-5, with D uncertain. From germline, CDR1 is SEHNR and CDR2 FQNEAQ (reference sequence). The CDR3 length is 11 residues. Trimming shortened V by 5 bases and J by 9 bases, and 10 bases separated the two germline ends. As DNA, the CDR3 is TGTGCCAGCAGCCGGCGTACGGCCCAGTACTTC. As protein: CASSRRTAQYF.

This clone was counted between two and nine times. The chain carries TRBV7-9 and TRBJ1-6, with D uncertain. Germline V CDR1 and CDR2: SEHNR, FQNEAQ (reference sequence). V was pared by 5 bases and J by 11 bases, with 10 bases between. The CDR3 loop spans 12 amino acids. Here the CDR3 reads CASSPSGPPLHF. In DNA, the CDR3 is TGTGCCAGCAGCCCGTCCGGGCCACCCCTCCACTTT.

This clone was picked up a small number of times. The chain employs TRBV19 and TRBJ1-5, with a tentative D call TRBD1 (5 bases). The CDR3 is 13 residues long. Trimming cost V 10 bases and J 3 bases, with 13 bases left between them. Germline CDR1 and CDR2: LNHDA and SQIVND (reference sequence). The CDR3 DNA reads as TGTGCCACCCGCGCCAGGGACAATCAGCCCCAGCATTTT. It encodes CATRARDNQPQHF.

This clone has more than one count but fewer than ten. CDR3: CASSIVRLYGNQPQHF. In nucleotides, the CDR3 is TGTGCCAGTAGTATAGTGCGGCTTTACGGCAATCAGCCCCAGCATTTT. This chain connects TRBV19 to TRBJ1-5; D remains unclear. CDR1 and CDR2 from the germline V gene are LNHDA and SQIVND (reference sequence). This CDR3 is built from 16 residues. With 1 base removed from V and 2 bases from J, the gap between germline ends came to 12 bases.

V is TRBV11-3 and J is TRBJ2-6, with unresolved D. In germline, CDR1 is SGHNT, CDR2 YENEEA. The V end was cut by 0 bases, the J end by 0 bases, with 3 bases between. The CDR3 runs 15 residues. This CDR3 reads CASSLDGSGANVLTF. Here the CDR3 DNA reads TGTGCCAGCAGCTTAGACGGCTCTGGGGCCAACGTCCTGACTTTC.

In this sample, this clone turned up a few times. The chain has TRBV6-5 and TRBJ1-2; 9 nucleotides line up with TRBD1. Trimming cost V 6 bases and J 3 bases; bases outside gene matches: 2. This CDR3 is 13 amino acids long. Germline V gene sequence: CDR1 MNHEY, CDR2 SVGAGI. CDR3 DNA sequence: TGTGCCAGCAGCCGACAGGGGGACTATGGCTACACCTTC. Its protein is CASSRQGDYGYTF.

The CDR3 DNA reads TGTGCCAGCAGTGATCTAACAGGGTCTGGAAACACCATATATTTT. This gives the protein CASSDLTGSGNTIYF. The chain joins TRBV25-1 to TRBJ1-3; perhaps TRBD1 as D (6 bases). CDR1 and CDR2 (germline): MGHDK, SYGVNS. Trimming removed 3 bases from V and 1 base from J, with 10 bases in between. The length of the CDR3 is 15 residues. The full variable domain, with the rest looked up from reference TRBV25-1 and TRBJ1-3, is EADIYQTPRYLVIGTGKKITLECSQTMGHDKMYWYQQDPGMELHLIHYSYGVNSTEKGDLSSESTVSRIRTEHFPLTLESARPSHTSQYLCASSDLTGSGNTIYFGEGSWLTVV.

The chain uses TRBV7-9 and TRBJ2-3, with TRBD1 as a possible D gene (5 bases). V was cut by 1 base and J by 5 bases, with 19 bases left in between. Germline V CDR1 and CDR2: SEHNR, FQNEAQ (reference sequence). There are 17 residues in the CDR3. CDR3 DNA: TGTGCCAGCAGCTTAGAATATTCACAGGCTTCCCTAGATACGCAGTATTTT. Its protein product is CASSLEYSQASLDTQYF.